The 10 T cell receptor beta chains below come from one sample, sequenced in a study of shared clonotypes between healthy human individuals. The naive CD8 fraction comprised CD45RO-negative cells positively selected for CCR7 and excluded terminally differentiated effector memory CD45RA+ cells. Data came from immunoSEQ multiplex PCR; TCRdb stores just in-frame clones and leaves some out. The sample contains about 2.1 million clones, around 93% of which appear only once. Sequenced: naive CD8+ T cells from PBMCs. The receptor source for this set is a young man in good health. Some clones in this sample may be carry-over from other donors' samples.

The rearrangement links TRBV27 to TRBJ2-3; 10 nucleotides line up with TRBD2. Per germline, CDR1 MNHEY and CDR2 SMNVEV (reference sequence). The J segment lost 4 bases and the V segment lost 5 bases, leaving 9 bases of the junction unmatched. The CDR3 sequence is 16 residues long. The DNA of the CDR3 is TGTGCCAGCAGTCGACGACTAGCGGGCGGTCCAGATACGCAGTATTTT. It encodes CASSRRLAGGPDTQYF.

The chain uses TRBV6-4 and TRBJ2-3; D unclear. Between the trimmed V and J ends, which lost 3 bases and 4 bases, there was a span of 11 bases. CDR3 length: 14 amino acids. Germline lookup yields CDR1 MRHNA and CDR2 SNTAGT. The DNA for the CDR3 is TGTGCCAGCAGTGAGTCCATAACGGCAGATACGCAGTATTTT. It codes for CASSESITADTQYF.

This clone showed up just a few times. The DNA for the CDR3 is TGTGCCAGTTACGACAGGGGACAGGGACGGGCTGAAGCTTTCTTT. This gives the protein CASYDRGQGRAEAFF. This sequence joins TRBV27 and TRBJ1-1, with 9 bases fitting TRBD1. The CDR3 contains 15 residues. Germline V gene data show CDR1 as MNHEY and CDR2 as SMNVEV (reference sequence). After removal of 9 bases from V and 6 bases from J, the junction contained 14 bases not matched to a gene.

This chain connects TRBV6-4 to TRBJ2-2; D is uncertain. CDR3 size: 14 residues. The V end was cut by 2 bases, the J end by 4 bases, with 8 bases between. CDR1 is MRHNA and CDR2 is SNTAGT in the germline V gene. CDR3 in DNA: TGTGCCAGCAGTGACCTCCCGGGCACCGGGGAGCTGTTTTTT. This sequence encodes CASSDLPGTGELFF.

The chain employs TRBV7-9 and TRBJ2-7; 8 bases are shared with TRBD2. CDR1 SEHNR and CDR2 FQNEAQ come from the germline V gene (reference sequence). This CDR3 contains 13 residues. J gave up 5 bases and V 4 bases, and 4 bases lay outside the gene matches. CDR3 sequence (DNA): TGTGCCAGCAGCTCGGGACTAGGCCACGAGCAGTACTTC. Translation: CASSSGLGHEQYF.

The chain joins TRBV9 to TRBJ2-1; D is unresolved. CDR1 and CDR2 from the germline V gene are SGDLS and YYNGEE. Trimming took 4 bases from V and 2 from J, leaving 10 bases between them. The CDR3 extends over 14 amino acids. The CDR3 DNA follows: TGTGCCAGCAGCCCAAGCCTGACCTACAATGAGCAGTTCTTC. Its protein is CASSPSLTYNEQFF.

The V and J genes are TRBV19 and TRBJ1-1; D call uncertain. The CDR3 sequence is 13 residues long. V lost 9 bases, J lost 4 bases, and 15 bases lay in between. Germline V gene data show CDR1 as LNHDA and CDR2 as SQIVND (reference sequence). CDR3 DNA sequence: TGTGCCAGCGAAAGGAAGTCGAGCACTGAAGCTTTCTTT. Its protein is CASERKSSTEAFF.

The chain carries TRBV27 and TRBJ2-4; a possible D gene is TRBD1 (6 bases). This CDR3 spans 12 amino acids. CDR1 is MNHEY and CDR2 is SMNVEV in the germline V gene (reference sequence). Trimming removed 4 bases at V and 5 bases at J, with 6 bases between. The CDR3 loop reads CASSSGENIQYF. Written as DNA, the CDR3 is TGTGCCAGCAGTTCAGGGGAAAACATTCAGTACTTC.

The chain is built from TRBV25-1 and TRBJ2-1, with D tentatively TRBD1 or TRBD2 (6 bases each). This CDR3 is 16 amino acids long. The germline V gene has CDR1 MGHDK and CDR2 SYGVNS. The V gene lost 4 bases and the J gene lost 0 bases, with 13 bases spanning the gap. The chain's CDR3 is CASSAPGGPSYNEQFF. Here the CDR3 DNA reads TGTGCCAGCAGTGCTCCCGGGGGCCCCTCCTACAATGAGCAGTTCTTC. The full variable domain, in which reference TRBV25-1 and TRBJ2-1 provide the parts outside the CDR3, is EADIYQTPRYLVIGTGKKITLECSQTMGHDKMYWYQQDPGMELHLIHYSYGVNSTEKGDLSSESTVSRIRTEHFPLTLESARPSHTSQYLCASSAPGGPSYNEQFFGPGTRLTVL.

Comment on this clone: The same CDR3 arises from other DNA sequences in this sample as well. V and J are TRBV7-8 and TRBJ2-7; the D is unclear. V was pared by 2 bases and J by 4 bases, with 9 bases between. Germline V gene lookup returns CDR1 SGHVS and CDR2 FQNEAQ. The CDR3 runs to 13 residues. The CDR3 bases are TGTGCCAGCAGCTTAAGGCCTACTTACGAGCAGTACTTC. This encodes CASSLRPTYEQYF.